This T cell receptor (beta chain) comes out of a study of blood T cell repertoires in COVID-19. The wider study: Samples came from the United States, Italy and Spain, spanning acute and convalescent COVID-19. T cells, B-cell-depleted T cells, or PBMCs supplied cDNA or gDNA.

This CDR3 region has 12 residues. Deletions cut 4 bases from V and 2 bases from J, with 6 bases between. Germline loops: CDR1 MDHEN, CDR2 SYDVKM. In the source study's methods: For nucleated cells, counts were estimated from reference gene primer amplification. Generated by immunoSEQ multiplex PCR, the TCRdb table keeps only in-frame clones and is missing some. That table supplies the V and J calls and clone size; D and trimming were determined from the DNA. The table includes around 64,000 clones, 91% detected once. The J gene is TRBJ2-7, the V gene TRBV28; D remains ambiguous. The material sequenced was peripheral blood. This receptor was taken from a human donor in a cohort sampled during active COVID-19. CDR3 bases: TGTGCCAGCAGTTGGCTTGCCTACGAGCAGTACTTC. Amino acids: CASSWLAYEQYF.